This T cell receptor (beta chain) derives from a study of T cells in women clearing cervical HPV infection. Study-level information: Controls' single incident HPV16 infection cleared within 12 months without precancer.

With regard to this clone: Its target is not known. The read is 3 residues too short to cover the CDR3 end, so that end is filled in from the germline J gene.

The method was immunoSEQ multiplex PCR; TCRdb's version includes in-frame clones alone and lacks a portion of them. The repertoire table contains approximately 41,000 clones. Whole-study results and caveats: Effector/memory and HPV-specific T cells were not isolated, and association timing is unknown. Repertoire richness, not evenness, was significantly elevated in CIN3+ cases versus controls.

Trimming left V 0 bases short and J 1 base short, with 7 bases between. CDR3 length equals 15 residues. Germline loops: CDR1 SGHKS, CDR2 YYEKEE (reference sequence). V is TRBV5-5 and J is TRBJ2-2; TRBD2 is a possible D gene (5 bases). The TCR originated in a woman between 18 and 69 years old with a cervical HPV16 infection that either progressed to CIN3+ or cleared (not recorded which). Sequencing was done on a sample of blood buffy coat. The CDR3 region is CASSLERGNTGELFF. Partial CDR3 DNA: TGTGCCAGCAGCTTGGAACGGGGGAACACCGGGGAG.